This TCR beta chain was recovered during a study of T cells in Graves' hyperthyroidism and ophthalmopathy (dated by TCRdb to about 2019). General notes on the study: Peripheral blood was sampled at the time of initial diagnosis, prior to any treatment. The paper describes TCR Vbeta CDR3 sequencing of about 140 peripheral blood samples, made up of 43 ophthalmopathy patients, 70 to 75 hyperthyroidism patients and some 17 progressor patients. The study also compared thyroid tissue and blood T-cell repertoires from more than five Graves' hyperthyroidism patients. An independent validation cohort of about 20 hyperthyroidism patients and about 15 patients who later progressed to ophthalmopathy tested prospective prediction of ophthalmopathy. After blood sampling, hyperthyroidism patients were treated with methimazole at a starting dose of 30 mg daily, and ophthalmopathy patients were treated with high-dose intravenous methylprednisolone. TCR V-J signatures able to tell the groups apart were searched for in a discovery cohort of more than 90 patients, of whom roughly 42 had Graves' ophthalmopathy and roughly 59 had stable Graves' hyperthyroidism. The 90 to 100 discovery patients were randomly split 7:3 into training and test sets.

The CDR3 starts with the cysteine, ends with the phenylalanine, and has 15 residues. Only CDR3 DNA remains: 45 bases, in frame from the first base. V gives up 0 bases and J gives up 2 bases, and the segment between their germline ends measures 10 bases. The germline V gene yields SGHTA for CDR1 and FQGTGA for CDR2. The TCR beta CDR3 regions were amplified from RNA transcripts. The first round of RT-PCR for the TCR CDR3 was performed with the HTBI primer set and the Qiagen OneStep RT-PCR kit. A second multiplex PCR round built the libraries, followed by size selection and purification. The libraries were sequenced on an Illumina HiSeq2000 using paired-end 100 bp reads. In the authors' own workflow: SOAPnuke was used to process the raw data, with reads discarded if the reads contained adapters or uncalled bases, had a mean Phred below 15, or lacked an exact constant-primer or identifier match. COPE v1.2.5 was used to merge the high-quality paired reads, and each unique nucleotide sequence was defined as a clonotype. MiTCR v1.1 was used to align clonotypes to the IMGT TRBV, TRBD and TRBJ reference segments. Analysis was restricted to V-J combinations with a frequency above 0.0001, which covered about 99% of repertoires. The TCS score was defined as F50 (clonal expansion) divided by E x V (chaos), with BLOSUM62-based TCRdist calculated between CDR3 peptides within each V-J. Welch's t-statistics and random forest reduced 500 to 550 V-J features to some 14, which were used in a naive Bayes classifier (R e1071). In TCRdb, the public reads were trimmed at Q25 with fastp and aligned with MiXCR, with productive beta chains retained. Here each entry gathers all rows of one CDR3 protein and keeps the most common genes and DNA. TCRdb assigned the V and J calls; the authors' analysis was not used. Present in this sample are more than 500,000 distinct CDR3 sequences, roughly 15% of which were seen just once. The ten largest clones capture 25% to 30% of the sample.

In the ophthalmopathy patients, disease was moderately to severely active, with a Clinical Activity Score of 3 or more, a NOSPECS grade of 4 or more, and a duration of less than 3 months. Exclusion was applied to patients with uncontrolled infections, other autoimmune diseases, pregnancy or lactation. Clinical symptoms, serum thyroxine and TRAb, thyroid ultrasound, and orbital computed tomography formed the basis for the diagnoses. Ficoll-Paque density gradient centrifugation was used to isolate PBMCs from 8 to 10 ml of fresh peripheral blood. Total RNA was extracted with Trizol reagent, and quality was checked on an Agilent 2100 Bioanalyzer. This clonotype was recorded many times. The specificity of this receptor is unknown. Base quality data are lacking; no much larger clone is found one base away. Study-level results and caveats: Sample size was not statistically predetermined, and investigators were not blinded to group allocation. A model built on a 13 V-J signature distinguished ophthalmopathy from stable hyperthyroidism, reaching about 88% sensitivity and 81.08% specificity in cross-validation and 80%/75% in testing. In validation, the model predicted progression to ophthalmopathy with roughly 66% sensitivity and approximately 74% specificity, a median of approximately 6.7 months before onset. Blood samples also contained most of the expanded thyroid clonotypes (frequency above 0.001), which suggests that blood repertoires may reflect thyroid immune responses.

The receptor's source is a woman between 25 and 40 years old with Graves' ophthalmopathy. The chain links TRBV7-3 with TRBJ2-5; the best D guess is TRBD2, with 5 bases matching. Material: blood. This receptor has the CDR3 CASSLTGAEQETQYF. At the DNA level, the sequence is TGTGCCAGCAGCTTAACGGGAGCGGAGCAAGAGACCCAGTACTTC.